The 15 T cell receptor beta chains given below trace back to one sample, sequenced in a study of CD8+ T cells in alopecia areata. The study sorted pooled cutaneous lymph node cells by CD4, CD8alpha, NKG2D, NKG2ACE and other markers. Extraction and reverse transcription of RNA yielded cDNA as the sequencing template. Data came from immunoSEQ multiplex PCR; TCRdb stores just in-frame clones and leaves some out. The record shows roughly 260,000 clones for this sample, with no singletons present. The sequenced sample was CD4+ T cells sorted from a lymph node. These receptor sequences come from a C3H/HeJ mouse with alopecia areata. Mice of this strain are of MHC haplotype H2-k.

On this clone: The genes are named according to mouse. The read terminates 4 residues before the CDR3 end, so the remaining end is supplied by the germline J gene. The chain employs TRBV5 and TRBJ1-2, with D perhaps TRBD1 (6 bases). The CDR3 sequence is 16 residues long. V was trimmed by 0 bases and J by 0 bases, leaving 11 bases between them. In germline, CDR1 is LGHNA, CDR2 YNLKQL (reference sequence). The CDR3 bases that were read are TGTGCCAGCAGCCAAGATGGGGGGACAACAAACTCC. It specifies CASSQDGGTTNS. The full CDR3 sequence reads CASSQDGGTTNSDYTF.

This clone showed up just a few times. The gene names here belong to mouse. The read finishes 3 residues shy of the CDR3 end, and the germline J gene is used to complete it. The J gene is TRBJ1-6, the V gene TRBV13-3, with 8 bases aligning to TRBD1. TRBJ1-6 is assigned to the ORF class and has an uncertain function. V shed 3 bases, J shed 2 bases, and the junction held 4 bases outside the gene matches. The CDR3 contains 16 residues. Germline CDR1 and CDR2: NNHDY and SYVADS. The CDR3 bases that were read are TGTGCCAGCAGTGTGGGACAGGTTGCCTATAATTCGCCC. It translates to CASSVGQVAYNSP. The CDR3 as a whole reads CASSVGQVAYNSPLYF.

This clone was seen a handful of times. Mouse gene names and germline throughout. The read comes to an end 4 residues before the CDR3 does, leaving the germline J gene to fill in the end. The chain employs TRBV5 and TRBJ2-3; tentative D call: TRBD2 (6 bases). The V gene's germline CDR1 is LGHNA and CDR2 YNLKQL (reference sequence). V was shortened by 4 bases and J by 4 bases, with 12 bases between the two germline ends. The CDR3 is 14 amino acids. The CDR3 DNA, read in part, is TGTGCCAGCAGCCCCGGGACTTCACCAGAA. This translates into CASSPGTSPE. The whole CDR3 protein reads CASSPGTSPETLYF.

This clone was counted between two and nine times. Genes and germline come from the mouse. The CDR3 end falls 4 residues outside the read, so it is completed with the germline J gene. The rearrangement links TRBV13-1 to TRBJ2-4, with a weak D call TRBD1 (6 bases). The CDR3 is 14 residues long. Germline CDR1 NSHNY, CDR2 SYGAGN. Partial CDR3 DNA: TGTGCCAGCAGTGTCCAGACAGGAAAAAAC. This codes for CASSVQTGKN. In full, the CDR3 reads CASSVQTGKNTLYF.

This clone occurred a few times. Gene labels here are mouse ones. With the read ending 4 residues before the CDR3 end, the germline J gene is used to fill in that end. J is TRBJ2-5 and V is TRBV31; D gene ambiguous. Germline CDR1 is GKSSPN and CDR2 is SITVG. V was pared by 1 base and J by 1 base, with 3 bases between. The CDR3 has 12 amino acids. The CDR3 protein is CAWSQDQDTQYF. CDR3 DNA, as far as it was read: TGTGCCTGGAGTCAGGACCAAGAC.

Details on this clone: Gene labels here are mouse ones. The read gets to within 4 residues of the CDR3 end, and the germline J gene fills in the rest. The chain has TRBV13-3 and TRBJ2-1, with 8 bases lining up with TRBD1. In germline, CDR1 is NNHDY, CDR2 SYVADS. The length of the CDR3 is 15 residues. The sequenced CDR3 bases are TGTGCCAGCAGTGATGCTAGGACAGGGCGGGCT. It codes for CASSDARTGRA. The full-length CDR3 reads as CASSDARTGRAEQFF.

Note on this clone: Mouse names are used for the genes. The DNA ends 4 residues before the CDR3 does, and the rest of the CDR3 is filled in from the germline J gene. V is TRBV13-2 and J is TRBJ2-2; a possible D gene is TRBD1 (6 bases). In germline, CDR1 is NNHNN, CDR2 SYGAGS (reference sequence). This CDR3 is built from 15 residues. V shed 5 bases and J shed 0 bases, with 11 bases lying between them. CDR3 DNA (partial): TGTGCCAGCGGGCACAGGGCTGCAAACACCGGG. Encoded protein: CASGHRAANTG. From start to end, the CDR3 is CASGHRAANTGQLYF.

This clone was recorded a few times. The listed genes are named as in mouse. CDR3 DNA, as far as it was read: TGTGCCAGCAGTACATTGGGGACAATGAAAAACACCGGG. Translated, it gives CASSTLGTMKNTG. The complete CDR3 reads CASSTLGTMKNTGQLYF. The V gene is TRBV19, the J gene TRBJ2-2; D may be TRBD1 (6 bases). The read falls 4 residues short of the CDR3 end, and the missing part is taken from the germline J gene. This CDR3 has 17 amino acids. Germline V lookup: CDR1 FNHDT, CDR2 SITEND (reference sequence). V lost 3 bases to trimming and J lost 1 base, with 16 bases between them.

This clone was seen a handful of times. The germline and genes are mouse ones. The read comes to an end 4 residues before the CDR3 does, leaving the germline J gene to fill in the end. The chain has TRBV19 and TRBJ2-3; TRBD1 agrees at 10 bases. The ends lost 5 bases at V and 3 bases at J; junction bases unmatched: 6. This CDR3 is built from 15 residues. Germline V gene sequence: CDR1 FNHDT, CDR2 SITEND (reference sequence). Here the CDR3 reads CASRVRDRGAETLYF. The DNA read from the CDR3 is TGTGCCAGCAGGGTCCGGGACAGGGGCGCAGAA.

Worth noting for this clone: Gene and germline names: mouse. The read falls 4 residues short of the CDR3 end, and the missing part is taken from the germline J gene. V and J are TRBV14 and TRBJ2-7; 10 bases align to TRBD2. The germline CDR1 and CDR2 sequences are SGHDT and FRDEAV. The V and J ends lost 5 bases and 2 bases, in that order; junction bases with no gene match: 7. The CDR3 runs to 15 residues. Partial CDR3 DNA: TGTGCCAGCAGCCCCGCCTGGGGGGGCGCCTAT. It encodes CASSPAWGGAY. The CDR3 in full is CASSPAWGGAYEQYF.

In the case of this clone: Gene names and germline match the mouse. The DNA ends 3 residues before the CDR3 does, and the rest of the CDR3 is filled in from the germline J gene. Other DNA sequences of this sample code for an identical CDR3. This chain uses TRBV19 with TRBJ1-6; the D is unclear. TRBJ1-6 is sorted into the ORF group, with uncertain function. This CDR3 has 15 residues. CDR1 FNHDT and CDR2 SITEND come from the germline V gene (reference sequence). The V gene lost 2 bases and the J gene lost 0 bases, with 6 bases spanning the gap. The CDR3 loop reads CASSIEGSYNSPLYF. The DNA read from the CDR3 is TGTGCCAGCAGTATCGAGGGTTCCTATAATTCGCCC.

This clone showed up just a few times. Just one base apart from a much larger clone, this may be a read error. Genes here carry mouse names. The read terminates 4 residues ahead of where the CDR3 ends, so the germline J gene completes it. Different DNA sequences within this sample yield the same CDR3. The chain is built from TRBV2 and TRBJ2-1; 7 nucleotides match TRBD2. CDR3 size: 15 residues. The germline CDR1 and CDR2 sequences are LGHNA and YSYQKL. Trimming at V came to 0 bases and at J to 1 base, leaving 0 bases not matched to a gene. CDR3 region: CASSQEGGNYAEQFF. The CDR3 bases that were read are TGTGCCAGCAGCCAAGAGGGGGGGAACTATGCT.

This clone was detected a few times. The germline and genes are mouse ones. Read coverage stops 4 residues before the CDR3 terminus; the germline J gene supplies the remainder. The chain carries TRBV13-3 and TRBJ2-3, with 12 positions matching TRBD2. The CDR3 runs 15 residues. V lost 2 bases, J lost 4 bases, and 2 bases stayed unmatched. Looked up from germline, CDR1 is NNHDY and CDR2 is SYVADS. CDR3 sequence reads: CASSEGLGGSETLYF. Incomplete CDR3 DNA: TGTGCCAGCAGTGAGGGACTGGGGGGTTCAGAA.

A word on this clone: Gene names refer to mouse genes. The read ends 4 residues early relative to the CDR3; the germline J gene fills the gap. The J gene is TRBJ2-7, the V gene TRBV5, with 9 bases identical to TRBD2. The CDR3 runs to 14 residues. Germline loops: CDR1 LGHNA, CDR2 YNLKQL (reference sequence). CDR3 loop: CASSPVGGPYEQYF. The DNA read from the CDR3 is TGTGCCAGCAGCCCGGTGGGGGGGCCGTAT.

Points on this clone: Genes and germline come from the mouse. The read finishes 3 residues shy of the CDR3 end, and the germline J gene is used to complete it. The genes are TRBV5 and TRBJ1-6, with D hard to call. TRBJ1-6 has ORF status, its function being uncertain. The ends were cut back, 0 bases at V and 0 bases at J, with 6 bases in the middle. CDR1 and CDR2 (germline): LGHNA, YNLKQL (reference sequence). The CDR3 sequence is 16 residues long. The CDR3 bases that were read are TGTGCCAGCAGCCAAGAATACAATTCCTATAATTCGCCC. It specifies CASSQEYNSYNSP. From start to end, the CDR3 is CASSQEYNSYNSPLYF.